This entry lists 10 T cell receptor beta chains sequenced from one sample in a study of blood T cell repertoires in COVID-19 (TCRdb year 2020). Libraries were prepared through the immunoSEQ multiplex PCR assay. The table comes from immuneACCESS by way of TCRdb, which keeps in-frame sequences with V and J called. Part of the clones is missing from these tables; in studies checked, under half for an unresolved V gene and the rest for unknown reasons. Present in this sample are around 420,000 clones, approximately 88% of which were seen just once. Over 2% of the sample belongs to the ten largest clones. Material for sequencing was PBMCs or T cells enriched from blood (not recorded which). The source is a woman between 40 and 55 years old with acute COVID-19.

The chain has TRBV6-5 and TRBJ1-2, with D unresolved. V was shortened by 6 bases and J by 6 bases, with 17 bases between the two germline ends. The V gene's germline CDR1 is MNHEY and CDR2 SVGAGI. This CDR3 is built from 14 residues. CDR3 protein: CASSHSGTVDGYTF. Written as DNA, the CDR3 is TGTGCCAGCAGCCATTCGGGAACTGTGGATGGCTACACCTTC.

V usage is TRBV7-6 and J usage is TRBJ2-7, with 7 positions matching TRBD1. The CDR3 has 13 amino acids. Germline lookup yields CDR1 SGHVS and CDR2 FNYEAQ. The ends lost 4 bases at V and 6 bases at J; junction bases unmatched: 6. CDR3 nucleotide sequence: TGTGCCAGCAGCTATGTGCCAGGGGGCGAGCAGTACTTC. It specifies CASSYVPGGEQYF.

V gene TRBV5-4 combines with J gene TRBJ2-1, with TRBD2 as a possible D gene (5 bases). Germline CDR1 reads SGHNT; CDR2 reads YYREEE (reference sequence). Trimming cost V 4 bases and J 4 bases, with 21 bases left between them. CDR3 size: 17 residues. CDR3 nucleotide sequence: TGTGCCAGCAGCCCACGGGGTGCGGGCTCGAATTACAATGAGCAGTTCTTC. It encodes CASSPRGAGSNYNEQFF.

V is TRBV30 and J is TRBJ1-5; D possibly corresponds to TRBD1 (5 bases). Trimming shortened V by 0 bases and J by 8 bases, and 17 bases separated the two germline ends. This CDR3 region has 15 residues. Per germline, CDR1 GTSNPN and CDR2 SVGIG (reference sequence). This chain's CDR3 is CAWSVPGGAWEPQHF. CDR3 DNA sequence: TGTGCCTGGAGTGTACCGGGGGGAGCATGGGAGCCCCAGCATTTT.

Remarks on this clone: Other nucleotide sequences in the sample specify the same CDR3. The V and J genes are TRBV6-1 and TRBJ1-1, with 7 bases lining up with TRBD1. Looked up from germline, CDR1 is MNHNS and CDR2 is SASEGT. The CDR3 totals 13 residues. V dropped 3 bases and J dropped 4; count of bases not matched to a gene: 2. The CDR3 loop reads CASSDHRGTEAFF. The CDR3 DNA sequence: TGTGCCAGCAGTGACCACAGGGGCACTGAAGCTTTCTTT.

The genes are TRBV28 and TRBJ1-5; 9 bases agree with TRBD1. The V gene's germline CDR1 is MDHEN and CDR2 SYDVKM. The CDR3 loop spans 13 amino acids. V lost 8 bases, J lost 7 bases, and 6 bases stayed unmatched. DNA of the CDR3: TGTGCCAGCGACAGGGGGTGGTTGCAGCCCCAGCATTTT. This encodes CASDRGWLQPQHF. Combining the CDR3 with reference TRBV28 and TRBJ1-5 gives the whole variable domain DVKVTQSSRYLVKRTGEKVFLECVQDMDHENMFWYRQDPGLGLRLIYFSYDVKMKEKGDIPEGYSVSREKKERFSLILESASTNQTSMYLCASDRGWLQPQHFGDGTRLSIL.

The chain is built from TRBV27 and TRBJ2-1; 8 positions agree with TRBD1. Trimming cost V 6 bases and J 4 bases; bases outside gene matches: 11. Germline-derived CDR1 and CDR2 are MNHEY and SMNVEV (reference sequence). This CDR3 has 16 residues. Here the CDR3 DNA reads TGTGCCAGCAGCCCCATCCCGCAGGGGGCTTACAATGAGCAGTTCTTC. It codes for CASSPIPQGAYNEQFF.

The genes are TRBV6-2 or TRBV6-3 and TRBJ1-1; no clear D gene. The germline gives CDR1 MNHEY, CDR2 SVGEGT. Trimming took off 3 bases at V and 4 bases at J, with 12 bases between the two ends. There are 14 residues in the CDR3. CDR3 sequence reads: CASSYEGFSTEAFF. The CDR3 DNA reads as TGTGCCAGCAGTTATGAGGGTTTCAGCACTGAAGCTTTCTTT.

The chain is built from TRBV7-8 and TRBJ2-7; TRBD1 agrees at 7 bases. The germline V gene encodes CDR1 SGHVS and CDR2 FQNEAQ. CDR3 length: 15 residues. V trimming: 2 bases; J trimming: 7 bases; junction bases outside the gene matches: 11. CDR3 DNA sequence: TGTGCCAGCAGCTTAAACAGGGGCGACCCTAGGGAGCAGTACTTC. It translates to CASSLNRGDPREQYF.

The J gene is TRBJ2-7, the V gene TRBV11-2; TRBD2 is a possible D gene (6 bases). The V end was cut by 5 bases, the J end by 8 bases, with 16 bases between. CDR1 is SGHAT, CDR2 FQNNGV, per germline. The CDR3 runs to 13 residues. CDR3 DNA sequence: TGTGCCAGCAGCCCGGACCGAGGAGGGAAGCAGTACTTC. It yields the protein CASSPDRGGKQYF.